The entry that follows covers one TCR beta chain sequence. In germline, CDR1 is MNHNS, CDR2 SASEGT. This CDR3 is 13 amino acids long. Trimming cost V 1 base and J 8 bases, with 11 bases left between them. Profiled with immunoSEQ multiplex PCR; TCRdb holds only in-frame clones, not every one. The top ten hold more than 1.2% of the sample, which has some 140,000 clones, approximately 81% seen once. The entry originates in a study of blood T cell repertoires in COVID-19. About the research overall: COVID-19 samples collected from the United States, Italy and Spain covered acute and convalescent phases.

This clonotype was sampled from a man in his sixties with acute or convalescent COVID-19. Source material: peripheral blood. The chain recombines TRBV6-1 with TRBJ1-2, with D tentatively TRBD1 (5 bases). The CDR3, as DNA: TGTGCCAGCAGTGAAGGAAAGGGGCTGGGCTACACCTTC. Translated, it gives CASSEGKGLGYTF.